These 20 T cell receptor beta chains came from one sample sequenced in a study of cytomegalovirus exposure and HLA in healthy donors. The PCR employed 60 Vbeta primers together with 13 Jbeta primers. Here immunoSEQ multiplex PCR was the method, and the copy in TCRdb shows in-frame clones only, minus some. The table has around 150,000 clones, roughly four fifths seen once; the top ten hold approximately 13%. Sequencing was done on a sample of PBMCs. The source is a woman in her forties or fifties in good health and CMV-seronegative.

The chain employs TRBV5-4 and TRBJ2-3, with 10 nucleotides matching TRBD1. There are 14 residues in the CDR3. V lost 3 bases to trimming and J lost 10 bases; unmatched junction nucleotides: 8. Germline CDR1 reads SGHNT; CDR2 reads YYREEE (reference sequence). CDR3 sequence: CASSWETGGYSQYF. The CDR3 nucleotides read TGTGCCAGCAGCTGGGAGACAGGGGGCTATTCGCAGTATTTT.

The sample holds a few counts of this clone. The rearrangement uses TRBV4-3 and TRBJ1-4; 11 bases are a match to TRBD1. CDR3 length equals 17 residues. The ends lost 0 bases at V and 7 bases at J; junction bases unmatched: 7. Germline assignment: CDR1 LGHNA and CDR2 YSLEER. CDR3 in amino acids: CASSQEIPGTGGEKLFF. The DNA for the CDR3 is TGCGCCAGCAGCCAAGAAATCCCCGGGACAGGGGGTGAAAAACTGTTTTTT.

This sequence joins TRBV9 and TRBJ2-3; 11 bases align to TRBD2. With V trimmed by 4 bases and J by 6 bases, 13 bases remained unmatched. Germline V gene lookup returns CDR1 SGDLS and CDR2 YYNGEE. The CDR3 is 17 residues long. CDR3 region: CASSNPILAGVPDTQYF. Written as DNA, the CDR3 is TGTGCCAGCAGCAATCCCATACTAGCGGGAGTACCCGATACGCAGTATTTT. Variable domain in full (rest from reference TRBV9 and TRBJ2-3): DSGVTQTPKHLITATGQRVTLRCSPRSGDLSVYWYQQSLDQGLQFLIQYYNGEERAKGNILERFSAQQFPDLHSELNLSSLELGDSALYFCASSNPILAGVPDTQYFGPGTRLTVL.

The J gene is TRBJ2-1, the V gene TRBV13, with 13 positions matching TRBD2. Germline loops: CDR1 PRHDT, CDR2 FYEKMQ (reference sequence). The CDR3 runs to 16 residues. With V trimmed by 1 base and J by 7 bases, 4 bases remained unmatched. The CDR3 DNA follows: TGTGCCAGCAGCTTAGAGACTAGCGGGGGGCGGAATGAGCAGTTCTTC. Translated, it gives CASSLETSGGRNEQFF.

The rearrangement uses TRBV2 and TRBJ2-5; possibly TRBD1 for D (5 bases). The germline V gene has CDR1 SNHLY and CDR2 FYNNEI. With 4 bases removed from V and 4 bases from J, the gap between germline ends came to 7 bases. The CDR3 is made up of 12 amino acids. This CDR3 is CASSVRGETQYF. CDR3 DNA: TGTGCCAGCAGTGTTAGGGGAGAGACCCAGTACTTC.

The genes are TRBV6-1 and TRBJ1-1; perhaps TRBD1 as D (5 bases). Trimming took off 6 bases at V and 3 bases at J, with 11 bases between the two ends. In germline, CDR1 is MNHNS, CDR2 SASEGT. The CDR3 runs 13 residues. CDR3 nucleotides: TGTGCCAGCAGCAGACAGAGGTACACTGAAGCTTTCTTT. This codes for CASSRQRYTEAFF.

The V gene is TRBV5-1, the J gene TRBJ2-5, with D tentatively TRBD1 (5 bases). Trimming left V 0 bases short and J 4 bases short, with 16 bases between. Germline V gene sequence: CDR1 SGHRS, CDR2 YFSETQ. This CDR3 comprises 16 residues. CDR3 bases: TGCGCCAGCAGCTTGGAGGGGTTGGTTGGCGCAGAGACCCAGTACTTC. As protein: CASSLEGLVGAETQYF.

The rearrangement joins TRBV7-3 to TRBJ2-5, with TRBD2 matching over 8 bases. Germline-derived CDR1 and CDR2 are SGHTA and FQGTGA. The CDR3 length is 14 residues. V lost 2 bases, J lost 5 bases, and 4 bases stayed unmatched. The CDR3 loop reads CASSLGGGFETQYF. The CDR3 DNA sequence: TGTGCCAGCAGCTTAGGCGGGGGGTTTGAGACCCAGTACTTC. The whole variable domain, filled in from reference TRBV7-3 and TRBJ2-5, reads GAGVSQTPSNKVTEKGKYVELRCDPISGHTALYWYRQSLGQGPEFLIYFQGTGAADDSGLPNDRFFAVRPEGSVSTLKIQRTERGDSAVYLCASSLGGGFETQYFGPGTRLLVL.

V and J are TRBV27 and TRBJ2-4, with TRBD2 matching 13 bases. V shed 5 bases, J shed 9 bases, and the junction held 13 bases outside the gene matches. CDR1 is MNHEY, CDR2 SMNVEV, per germline (reference sequence). There are 17 residues in the CDR3. CDR3 sequence (DNA): TGTGCCAGCAGTCCAGGGGGACTAGCGGGATCAAGGAGCATTCAGTACTTC. Amino acids: CASSPGGLAGSRSIQYF.

DNA of the CDR3: TGTGCCAGCAGCTTGACTAGCGGGAGAGGGCATGAGCAGTTCTTC. Its protein is CASSLTSGRGHEQFF. V and J are TRBV7-9 and TRBJ2-1; 12 nucleotides agree with TRBD2. Germline-derived CDR1 and CDR2 are SEHNR and FQNEAQ (reference sequence). The V segment lost 3 bases and the J segment 8 bases; nucleotides outside the gene matches: 5. This CDR3 is 15 amino acids long.

This clone was detected many times. The chain couples TRBV5-4 to TRBJ1-1; the match to TRBD1 covers 7 bases. Germline V gene sequence: CDR1 SGHNT, CDR2 YYREEE (reference sequence). The CDR3 runs to 13 residues. V lost 9 bases to trimming and J lost 1 base; unmatched junction nucleotides: 6. CDR3 loop: CAIKRQGNTEAFF. The CDR3, as DNA: TGTGCCATCAAACGACAGGGGAACACTGAAGCTTTCTTT.

The chain combines TRBV4-2 with TRBJ1-2, with a weak D call TRBD1 (6 bases). Trimming left V 0 bases short and J 3 bases short, with 14 bases between. The germline gives CDR1 LGHNA, CDR2 YNFKEQ. This CDR3 has 16 residues. The CDR3 DNA follows: TGTGCCAGCAGCCAAGATCTTACAGGGTCCCACTATGGCTACACCTTC. It codes for CASSQDLTGSHYGYTF.

This chain joins TRBV10-3 and TRBJ2-7; 9 bases are shared with TRBD1. The CDR3 consists of 15 residues. Trimming removed 3 bases from V and 2 bases from J; junction bases left unmatched: 5. The V gene's germline CDR1 is ENHRY and CDR2 SYGVKD. In DNA, the CDR3 is TGTGCCATCAGTGAACCGGGACAGGGCACCTACGAGCAGTACTTC. Amino acid sequence: CAISEPGQGTYEQYF.

DNA for the CDR3: TGTGCCAGCAGCTTGGGACTGAACACCGGGGAGCTGTTTTTT. Its protein product is CASSLGLNTGELFF. V usage is TRBV5-6 and J usage is TRBJ2-2, with unresolved D. Germline CDR1 SGHDT, CDR2 YYEEEE. V was clipped by 0 bases and J by 1 base, with 4 bases between them. This CDR3 spans 14 amino acids.

The V call is TRBV19, the J call TRBJ1-6, with D tentatively TRBD1 (5 bases). The germline V and J ends were trimmed by 5 bases and 5 bases, with 7 bases remaining between them. From germline, CDR1 is LNHDA and CDR2 SQIVND (reference sequence). This CDR3 has 13 residues. The CDR3 coding sequence is TGTGCCAGTAGTGCAGGGAATAATTCACCCCTCCACTTT. This sequence encodes CASSAGNNSPLHF.

The CDR3 reads CASSKGDTQYF. The CDR3 coding sequence is TGTGCCAGCTCAAAGGGGGATACGCAGTATTTT. This chain connects TRBV18 to TRBJ2-3, with D possibly matching TRBD1 (5 bases). The CDR3 has 11 amino acids. Looked up from germline, CDR1 is KGHSH and CDR2 is LQKENI. The ends were cut back, 5 bases at V and 6 bases at J, with 6 bases in the middle. Drawing the rest from reference TRBV18 and TRBJ2-3, the complete variable domain is NAGVMQNPRHLVRRRGQEARLRCSPMKGHSHVYWYRQLPEEGLKFMVYLQKENIIDESGMPKERFSAEFPKEGPSILRIQQVVRGDSAAYFCASSKGDTQYFGPGTRLTVL.

This rearrangement joins TRBV6-1 to TRBJ1-1; possible D gene TRBD1, 6 bases. Trimming took 8 bases from V and 0 from J, leaving 16 bases between them. This CDR3 region has 15 residues. Germline CDR1 reads MNHNS; CDR2 reads SASEGT. The CDR3 nucleotides are TGTGCCAGCTTTAGGGGGGGGAACGTGAACACTGAAGCTTTCTTT. It encodes CASFRGGNVNTEAFF.

This CDR3 reads CSVGDRGSLSYGYTF. The CDR3 region has the DNA TGCAGCGTGGGGGACAGGGGGTCTCTTAGCTATGGCTACACCTTC. This chain connects TRBV29-1 to TRBJ1-2; 11 bases agree with TRBD1. The V segment lost 6 bases and the J segment 4 bases; nucleotides outside the gene matches: 10. Germline loops: CDR1 SQVTM, CDR2 ANQGSEA. CDR3 length equals 15 residues. The complete variable domain, with remaining parts taken from reference TRBV29-1 and TRBJ1-2, reads SAVISQKPSRDICQRGTSLTIQCQVDSQVTMMFWYRQQPGQSLTLIATANQGSEATYESGFVIDKFPISRPNLTFSTLTVSNMSPEDSSIYLCSVGDRGSLSYGYTFGSGTRLTVV.

For this clone: Distinct nucleotide sequences in the sample also encode this CDR3. The chain joins TRBV2 to TRBJ1-4; TRBD1 is a possible D gene (5 bases). The CDR3 extends over 13 amino acids. Trimming shortened V by 5 bases and J by 3 bases, and 7 bases separated the two germline ends. Germline V lookup: CDR1 SNHLY, CDR2 FYNNEI. CDR3 sequence: CASSRQSNEKLFF. For the CDR3, the DNA is TGTGCCAGCAGTCGACAGTCTAATGAAAAACTGTTTTTT.

The chain employs TRBV15 and TRBJ1-5; possible D gene TRBD1, 5 bases. The CDR3 totals 16 residues. Trimming left V 2 bases short and J 2 bases short, with 13 bases between. CDR1 LNHNV and CDR2 YYDKDF come from the germline V gene (reference sequence). CDR3 nucleotides: TGTGCCACCAGCAGAATCGTAGGGGTCGGCAATCAGCCCCAGCATTTT. This codes for CATSRIVGVGNQPQHF.